A single sample gave rise to the 14 T cell receptor beta chains below, sequenced in a study of OX40 agonist ivuxolimab in advanced cancers. Assay: immunoSEQ multiplex PCR; the TCRdb copy retains only in-frame clones and omits some. The repertoire holds fewer than 55,000 clones, with more than 80% as singletons. The sequenced sample was CD4+ or CD8+ T cells sorted from blood, obtained in a trial of the OX40 agonist ivuxolimab. These receptor sequences come from an adult with an advanced solid tumor such as melanoma, head and neck, liver or kidney cancer.

In the case of this clone: The CDR3 carries no conserved terminal phenylalanine or tryptophan, so it likely arises from a read error. No DNA is shown, since the ends of the CDR3 on it are uncertain; the CDR3 is the one TCRdb lists. The rearrangement uses TRBV6-1 and TRBJ1-1; the D call in the table, TRBD1, was not verified against the DNA. The CDR3 is made up of 11 amino acids, end residues included. Germline V gene lookup returns CDR1 MNHNS and CDR2 SASEGT. The chain's CDR3 is CASRENRQGLI.

The gene calls are TRBV15 and TRBJ2-1; D uncertain. Germline V gene sequence: CDR1 LNHNV, CDR2 YYDKDF (reference sequence). Trimming removed 3 bases at V and 5 bases at J, with 17 bases between. The CDR3 has 16 amino acids. The CDR3 sequence is CATSSPSQSSDNEQFF. CDR3 nucleotides: TGTGCCACCAGCAGTCCTTCGCAGAGTTCCGACAATGAGCAGTTCTTC.

V is TRBV7-9 and J is TRBJ2-5; D not certain. Germline V gene data show CDR1 as SEHNR and CDR2 as FQNEAQ (reference sequence). The CDR3 extends over 15 amino acids. V lost 0 bases and J lost 5, with 13 bases in between. Written as DNA, the CDR3 is TGTGCCAGCAGCTTAGCTGGCCGGAACTACGAGACCCAGTACTTC. Translating gives CASSLAGRNYETQYF.

The genes are TRBV10-1 and TRBJ2-1; D gene uncertain. The V gene's germline CDR1 is WNHNN and CDR2 SYGVQD (reference sequence). V dropped 4 bases and J dropped 6 bases, with 10 bases sitting between them. The CDR3 totals 13 residues. The CDR3 region has the DNA TGCGCCAGCAGTGCTGAATGGGGCAATGAGCAGTTCTTC. Residues: CASSAEWGNEQFF.

The V call is TRBV5-1, the J call TRBJ2-1; D could derive from TRBD1 or TRBD2 (6 bases each). The CDR3 runs to 15 residues. V gave up 0 bases and J gave up 7 bases, with 14 bases separating them. Germline assignment: CDR1 SGHRS and CDR2 YFSETQ. CDR3 region: CASSLAGAQGNEQFF. The CDR3 DNA is TGCGCCAGCAGCTTGGCGGGGGCCCAAGGGAATGAGCAGTTCTTC.

V usage is TRBV15 and J usage is TRBJ2-3; 7 bases are shared with TRBD2. Germline values: CDR1 LNHNV, CDR2 YYDKDF (reference sequence). V dropped 0 bases and J dropped 0; count of bases not matched to a gene: 6. The CDR3 spans 17 residues. CDR3 nucleotides: TGTGCCACCAGCAGAGACCAAAGCGGGGACAGCACAGATACGCAGTATTTT. Its protein is CATSRDQSGDSTDTQYF. The full variable domain, rest sourced from reference TRBV15 and TRBJ2-3, is DAMVIQNPRYQVTQFGKPVTLSCSQTLNHNVMYWYQQKSSQAPKLLFHYYDKDFNNEADTPDNFQSRRPNTSFCFLDIRSPGLGDTAMYLCATSRDQSGDSTDTQYFGPGTRLTVL.

This clone has only one observation. J is TRBJ2-3 and V is TRBV18, with D perhaps TRBD1 (5 bases). The CDR3 covers 17 residues. Germline CDR1 is KGHSH and CDR2 is LQKENI. Trimming removed 0 bases from V and 0 bases from J, with 13 bases in between. The CDR3 coding sequence is TGTGCCAGCTCACCACCGATGTGGGGCCTTAGCACAGATACGCAGTATTTT. This sequence encodes CASSPPMWGLSTDTQYF. The variable domain in full, with the rest retrieved from reference TRBV18 and TRBJ2-3, is NAGVMQNPRHLVRRRGQEARLRCSPMKGHSHVYWYRQLPEEGLKFMVYLQKENIIDESGMPKERFSAEFPKEGPSILRIQQVVRGDSAAYFCASSPPMWGLSTDTQYFGPGTRLTVL.

The chain combines TRBV6-5 with TRBJ1-2; 9 nucleotides match TRBD1. J was trimmed by 5 bases and V by 10 bases; bases with no gene match: 8. CDR3 length: 13 residues. Germline V gene data show CDR1 as MNHEY and CDR2 as SVGAGI. This CDR3 is CATISGTGYGYTF. CDR3 coding DNA: TGTGCCACCATCTCCGGGACAGGGTATGGCTACACCTTC.

The table lists this clone with a count of one. This chain links TRBV6-1 with TRBJ1-5; TRBD1 agrees at 7 bases. V dropped 9 bases and J dropped 4; count of bases not matched to a gene: 9. Germline assignment: CDR1 MNHNS and CDR2 SASEGT. The CDR3 runs to 14 residues. The CDR3 spells CASLTTGTNQPQHF. The DNA of the CDR3 is TGTGCCAGTTTAACGACAGGGACTAATCAGCCCCAGCATTTT.

This clone was found once. The CDR3 bases are TGTGCCAGCAGCTTACTACTCAACACCGGGGAGCTGTTTTTT. Protein product: CASSLLLNTGELFF. This rearrangement joins TRBV7-3 to TRBJ2-2, with D uncertain. This CDR3 region has 14 residues. V was shortened by 2 bases and J by 2 bases, with 6 bases between the two germline ends. Germline values: CDR1 SGHTA, CDR2 FQGTGA.

The J gene is TRBJ2-3, the V gene TRBV11-2; D perhaps matches TRBD2 (6 bases). The CDR3 loop spans 19 amino acids. Looked up from germline, CDR1 is SGHAT and CDR2 is FQNNGV. Trimming took off 0 bases at V and 3 bases at J, with 22 bases between the two ends. The CDR3 sequence: CASSLDFPRDWTVTDTQYF. As DNA, the CDR3 is TGTGCCAGCAGCTTAGATTTTCCCCGGGACTGGACGGTGACAGATACGCAGTATTTT. Supplemented by reference TRBV11-2 and TRBJ2-3, the full variable domain reads EAGVAQSPRYKIIEKRQSVAFWCNPISGHATLYWYQQILGQGPKLLIQFQNNGVVDDSQLPKDRFSAERLKGVDSTLKIQPAKLEDSAVYLCASSLDFPRDWTVTDTQYFGPGTRLTVL.

The V call is TRBV29-1, the J call TRBJ2-1; TRBD1 or TRBD2 may be the D gene (5 bases each). V was trimmed by 0 bases and J by 15 bases, leaving 15 bases between them. Germline V gene lookup returns CDR1 SQVTM and CDR2 ANQGSEA. This CDR3 comprises 12 residues. The CDR3 reads CSVEDLGAGGFF. The DNA for the CDR3 is TGCAGCGTTGAAGATCTAGGGGCTGGGGGGTTCTTC.

The chain couples TRBV4-1 to TRBJ2-7; possible D gene TRBD2, 6 bases. In germline, CDR1 is MGHRA, CDR2 YSYEKL. V was clipped by 1 base and J by 1 base, with 11 bases between them. This CDR3 region has 15 residues. The CDR3 region has the DNA TGCGCCAGCAGCCAAGTTGGGGGACTTTCCTACGAGCAGTACTTC. This gives the protein CASSQVGGLSYEQYF.

The chain joins TRBV10-3 to TRBJ1-1, with D tentatively TRBD1 (5 bases). Germline lookup yields CDR1 ENHRY and CDR2 SYGVKD. There are 13 residues in the CDR3. Trimming cost V 8 bases and J 3 bases, with 13 bases left between them. The CDR3 here is CAIGTGGDTEAFF. CDR3 nucleotide sequence: TGTGCCATCGGCACGGGGGGGGACACTGAAGCTTTCTTT.